This T cell receptor beta chain emerged from a study of cytomegalovirus exposure and HLA in healthy donors. Study observations and caveats: According to a later analysis, donors in an Asian-associated ancestry cluster reportedly had fewer N-insertions than the approximately 670-donor mean. The authors listed 150 or so TCR beta chains as cytomegalovirus-associated. Productive rates of about 87% or about 30% were seen for most TCR beta V segments in an earlier analysis.

The junction had 2 bases not matched to a gene; V was cut back by 0 bases and J by 8 bases. The CDR3 sequence is 15 residues long. CDR1 and CDR2 from the germline V gene are SGHDT and YYEEEE. 60 Vbeta and 13 Jbeta primers were used in PCR. Assay: immunoSEQ multiplex PCR; the TCRdb copy retains only in-frame clones and omits some. The table shows about 97,000 clones, with around 85% occurring only once. To note about this clone: Its cognate antigen is unknown.

Sample: PBMCs. This clonotype originated in a man aged 25-45 years in good health and CMV-seronegative. The chain has TRBV5-6 and TRBJ1-6, with 10 bases matching TRBD1. CDR3 sequence: CASSLGGQGYSPLHF. CDR3 nucleotides: TGTGCCAGCAGCTTGGGGGGACAGGGGTATTCACCCCTCCACTTT. Filled out from reference TRBV5-6 and TRBJ1-6, the complete variable domain reads DAGVTQSPTHLIKTRGQQVTLRCSPKSGHDTVSWYQQALGQGPQFIFQYYEEEERQRGNFPDRFSGHQFPNYSSELNVNALLLGDSALYLCASSLGGQGYSPLHFGNGTRLTVT.